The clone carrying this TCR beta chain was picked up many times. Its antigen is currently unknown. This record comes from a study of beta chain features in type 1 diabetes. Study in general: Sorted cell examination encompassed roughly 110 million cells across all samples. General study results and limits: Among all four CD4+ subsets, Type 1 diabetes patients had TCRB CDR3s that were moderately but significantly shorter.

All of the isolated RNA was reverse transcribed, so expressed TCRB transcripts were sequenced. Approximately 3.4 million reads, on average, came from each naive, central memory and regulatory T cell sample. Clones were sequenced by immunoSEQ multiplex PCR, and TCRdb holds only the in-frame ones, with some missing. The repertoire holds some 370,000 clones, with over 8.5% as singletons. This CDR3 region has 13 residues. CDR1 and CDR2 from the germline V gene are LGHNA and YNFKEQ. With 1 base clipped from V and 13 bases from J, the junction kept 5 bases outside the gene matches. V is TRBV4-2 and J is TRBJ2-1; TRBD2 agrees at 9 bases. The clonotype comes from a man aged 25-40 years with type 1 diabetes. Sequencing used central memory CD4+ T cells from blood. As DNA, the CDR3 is TGTGCCAGCAGCCAAGGGGCGGGAGGGCCTCAGTTCTTC. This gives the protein CASSQGAGGPQFF.